The clone carrying this T cell receptor beta chain was counted once. In the study's own analysis: ImmunoSEQ output lacked quality scores and full-length reads, limiting matched filtering. Method: immunoSEQ multiplex PCR; TCRdb's copy keeps in-frame clones and lacks some. V, J and clone size were drawn from that table, and D and trimming were deduced from the DNA. Of over a million clones in the sample, around 78% were seen once. The sample is drawn from a study of shared clonotypes between healthy human individuals. CDR1 SGHRS and CDR2 YFSETQ come from the germline V gene. This CDR3 has 15 amino acids. V lost 4 bases, J lost 3 bases, and 7 bases stayed unmatched.

The chain is built from TRBV5-1 and TRBJ2-5; 9 nucleotides match TRBD1. The TCR was taken from a young man in good health. Some clones in this sample may be carry-over from other donors' samples. Sequencing was carried out using memory CD4+ T cells from PBMCs. Subset described: CD45RA-negative fraction. The CDR3 is CASSPGQGGEETQYF. CDR3 coding DNA: TGCGCCAGCAGCCCGGGACAGGGTGGGGAAGAGACCCAGTACTTC.